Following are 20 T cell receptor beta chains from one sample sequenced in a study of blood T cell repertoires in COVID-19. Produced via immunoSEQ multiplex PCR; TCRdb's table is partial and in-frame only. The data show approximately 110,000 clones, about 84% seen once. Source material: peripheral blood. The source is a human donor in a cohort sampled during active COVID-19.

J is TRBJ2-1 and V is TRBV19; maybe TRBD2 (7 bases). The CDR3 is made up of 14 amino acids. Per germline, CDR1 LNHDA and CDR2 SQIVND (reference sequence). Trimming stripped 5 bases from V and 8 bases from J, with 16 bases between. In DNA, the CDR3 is TGTGCCAGTAGTCACGGTCTAGGGGGGGATGAGCAGTTCTTC. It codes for CASSHGLGGDEQFF.

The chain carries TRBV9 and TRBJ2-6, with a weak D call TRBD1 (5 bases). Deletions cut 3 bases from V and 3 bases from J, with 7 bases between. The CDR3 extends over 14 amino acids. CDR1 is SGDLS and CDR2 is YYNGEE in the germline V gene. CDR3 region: CASSAGFGANVLTF. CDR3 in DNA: TGTGCCAGCAGCGCAGGGTTTGGGGCCAACGTCCTGACTTTC.

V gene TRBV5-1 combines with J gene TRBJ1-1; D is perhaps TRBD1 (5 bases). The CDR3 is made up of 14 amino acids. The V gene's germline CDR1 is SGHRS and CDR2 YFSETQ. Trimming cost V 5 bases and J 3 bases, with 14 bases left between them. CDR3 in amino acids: CASRGRGGDTEAFF. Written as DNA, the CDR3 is TGCGCCAGCAGGGGCCGGGGCGGGGACACTGAAGCTTTCTTT.

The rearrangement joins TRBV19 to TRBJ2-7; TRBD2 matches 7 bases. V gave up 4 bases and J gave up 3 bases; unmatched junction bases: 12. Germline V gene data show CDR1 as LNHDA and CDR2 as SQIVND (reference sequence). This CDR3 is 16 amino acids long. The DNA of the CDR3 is TGTGCCAGTAGTACCAAATGGGGGGGAGGGATCTACGAGCAGTACTTC. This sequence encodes CASSTKWGGGIYEQYF.

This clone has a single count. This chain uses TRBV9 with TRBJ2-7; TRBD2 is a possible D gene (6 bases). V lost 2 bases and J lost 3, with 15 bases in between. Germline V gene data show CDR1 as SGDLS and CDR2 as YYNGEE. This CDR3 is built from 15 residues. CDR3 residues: CASSVMGLSGYEQYF. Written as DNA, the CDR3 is TGTGCCAGCAGCGTTATGGGACTTAGTGGCTACGAGCAGTACTTC.

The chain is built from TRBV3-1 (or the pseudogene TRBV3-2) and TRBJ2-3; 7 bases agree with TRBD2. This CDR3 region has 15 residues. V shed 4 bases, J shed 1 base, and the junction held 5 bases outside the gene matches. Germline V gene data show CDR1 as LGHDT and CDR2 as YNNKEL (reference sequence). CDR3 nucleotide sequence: TGTGCCAGCAGCCGGGTTCGGGAGGGCACAGATACGCAGTATTTT. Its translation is CASSRVREGTDTQYF.

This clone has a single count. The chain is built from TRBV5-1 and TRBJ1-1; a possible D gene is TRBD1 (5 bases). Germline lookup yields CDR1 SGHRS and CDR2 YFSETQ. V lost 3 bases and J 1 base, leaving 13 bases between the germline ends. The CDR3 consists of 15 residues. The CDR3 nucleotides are TGCGCCAGCAGCTATAGGGGTGAAGGGAACACTGAAGCTTTCTTT. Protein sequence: CASSYRGEGNTEAFF.

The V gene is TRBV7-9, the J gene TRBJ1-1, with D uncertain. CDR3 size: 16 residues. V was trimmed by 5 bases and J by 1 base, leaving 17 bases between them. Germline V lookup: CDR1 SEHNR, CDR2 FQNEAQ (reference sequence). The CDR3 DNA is TGTGCCAGCAGCACGCGAACCGGGGTATCGAACACTGAAGCTTTCTTT. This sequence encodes CASSTRTGVSNTEAFF.

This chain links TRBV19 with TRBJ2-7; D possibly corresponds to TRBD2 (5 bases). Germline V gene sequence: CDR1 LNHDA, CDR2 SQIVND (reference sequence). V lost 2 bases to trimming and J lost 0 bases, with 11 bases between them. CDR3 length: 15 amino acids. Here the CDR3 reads CASSIFPGNSYEQYF. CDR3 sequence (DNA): TGTGCCAGTAGTATATTTCCGGGAAACTCCTACGAGCAGTACTTC. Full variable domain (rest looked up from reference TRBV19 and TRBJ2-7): DGGITQSPKYLFRKEGQNVTLSCEQNLNHDAMYWYRQDPGQGLRLIYYSQIVNDFQKGDIAEGYSVSREKKESFPLTVTSAQKNPTAFYLCASSIFPGNSYEQYFGPGTRLTVT.

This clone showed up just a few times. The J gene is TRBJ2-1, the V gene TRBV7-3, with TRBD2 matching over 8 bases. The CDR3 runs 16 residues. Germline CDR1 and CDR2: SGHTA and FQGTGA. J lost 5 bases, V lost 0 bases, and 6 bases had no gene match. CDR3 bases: TGTGCCAGCAGCTTAACCGGGACTAGGGGGAACAATGAGCAGTTCTTC. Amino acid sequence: CASSLTGTRGNNEQFF.

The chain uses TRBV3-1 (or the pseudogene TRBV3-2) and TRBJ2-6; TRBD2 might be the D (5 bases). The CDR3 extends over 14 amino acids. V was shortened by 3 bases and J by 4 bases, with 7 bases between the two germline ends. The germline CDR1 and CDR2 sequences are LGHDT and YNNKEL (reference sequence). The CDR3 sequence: CASSQRAGANVLTF. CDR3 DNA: TGTGCCAGCAGCCAGCGGGCAGGGGCCAACGTCCTGACTTTC.

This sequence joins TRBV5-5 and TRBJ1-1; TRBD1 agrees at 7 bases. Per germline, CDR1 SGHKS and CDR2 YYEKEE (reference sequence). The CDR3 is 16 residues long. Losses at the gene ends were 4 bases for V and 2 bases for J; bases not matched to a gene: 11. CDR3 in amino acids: CASSRTGAGGNTEAFF. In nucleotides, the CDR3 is TGTGCCAGCAGCCGAACTGGGGCAGGGGGTAACACTGAAGCTTTCTTT.

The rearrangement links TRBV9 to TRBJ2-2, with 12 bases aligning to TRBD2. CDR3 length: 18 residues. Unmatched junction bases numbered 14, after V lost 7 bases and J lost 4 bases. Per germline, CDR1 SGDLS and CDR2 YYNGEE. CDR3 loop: CASGGQPSGRALTGELFF. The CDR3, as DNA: TGTGCCAGCGGCGGACAGCCTAGCGGGAGGGCCCTCACCGGGGAGCTGTTTTTT.

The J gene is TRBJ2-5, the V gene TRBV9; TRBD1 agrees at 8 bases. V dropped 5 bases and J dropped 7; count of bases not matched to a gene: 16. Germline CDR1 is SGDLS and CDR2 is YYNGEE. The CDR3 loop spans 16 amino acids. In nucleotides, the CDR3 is TGTGCCAGCAGTTTAGGTTTGGGACAGGTGGAGGGGACCCAGTACTTC. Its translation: CASSLGLGQVEGTQYF.

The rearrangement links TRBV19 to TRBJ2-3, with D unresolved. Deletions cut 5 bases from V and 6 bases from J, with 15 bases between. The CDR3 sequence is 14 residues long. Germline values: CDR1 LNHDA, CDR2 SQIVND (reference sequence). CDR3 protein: CASSYTLPPDTQYF. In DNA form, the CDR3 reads TGTGCCAGTAGTTATACGCTACCCCCCGATACGCAGTATTTT.

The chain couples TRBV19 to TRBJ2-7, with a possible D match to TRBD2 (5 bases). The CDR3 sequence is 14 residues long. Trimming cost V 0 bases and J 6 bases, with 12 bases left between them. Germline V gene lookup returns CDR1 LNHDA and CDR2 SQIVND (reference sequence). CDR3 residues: CASSIDPGSVEQYF. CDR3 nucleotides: TGTGCCAGTAGTATAGATCCGGGGTCCGTCGAGCAGTACTTC.

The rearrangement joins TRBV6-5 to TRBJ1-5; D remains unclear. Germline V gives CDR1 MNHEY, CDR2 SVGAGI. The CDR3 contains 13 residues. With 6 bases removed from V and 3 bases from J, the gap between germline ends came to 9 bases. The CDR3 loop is CASSLTTNQPQHF. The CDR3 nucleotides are TGTGCCAGCAGCCTTACAACCAATCAGCCCCAGCATTTT.

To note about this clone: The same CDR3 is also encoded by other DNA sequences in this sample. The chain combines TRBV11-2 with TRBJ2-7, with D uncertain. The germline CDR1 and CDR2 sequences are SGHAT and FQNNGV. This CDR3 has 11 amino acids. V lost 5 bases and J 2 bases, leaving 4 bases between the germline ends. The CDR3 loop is CASSPAYEQYF. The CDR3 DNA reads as TGTGCCAGCAGCCCGGCCTACGAGCAGTACTTC.

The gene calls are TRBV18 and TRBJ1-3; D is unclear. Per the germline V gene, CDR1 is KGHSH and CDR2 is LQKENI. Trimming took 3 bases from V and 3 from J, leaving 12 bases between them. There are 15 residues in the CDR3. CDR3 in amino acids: CASSPLSGSGNTIYF. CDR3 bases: TGTGCCAGCTCACCGTTGTCGGGAAGTGGAAACACCATATATTTT. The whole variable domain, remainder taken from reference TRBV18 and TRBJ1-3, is NAGVMQNPRHLVRRRGQEARLRCSPMKGHSHVYWYRQLPEEGLKFMVYLQKENIIDESGMPKERFSAEFPKEGPSILRIQQVVRGDSAAYFCASSPLSGSGNTIYFGEGSWLTVV.

CDR3 nucleotide sequence: TGTGCCAGCAGCCCAACTGGAAACACCATATATTTT. It codes for CASSPTGNTIYF. The chain carries TRBV9 and TRBJ1-3; D uncertain. CDR1 SGDLS and CDR2 YYNGEE come from the germline V gene. Trimming took 4 bases from V and 2 from J, leaving 4 bases between them. The CDR3 has 12 amino acids. Supplemented by reference TRBV9 and TRBJ1-3, the full variable domain reads DSGVTQTPKHLITATGQRVTLRCSPRSGDLSVYWYQQSLDQGLQFLIQYYNGEERAKGNILERFSAQQFPDLHSELNLSSLELGDSALYFCASSPTGNTIYFGEGSWLTVV.